These T cell receptor beta chains were read from a single sample in a study of cytomegalovirus exposure and HLA in healthy donors. The table came from immunoSEQ multiplex PCR; TCRdb's copy has only in-frame clones and leaves some out. The sample lists around 210,000 clones; approximately 80% were seen once. Material: PBMCs. The receptors here all came from a woman aged 25 to 39 in good health and CMV-seronegative. CDR3s include the opening cysteine and the closing phenylalanine or tryptophan. A D gene is named only where the DNA matches it firmly. A row's size may be missing; if present it is once, few, many or a size class.

CDR3aa	CDR3nt	d_gene	v_gene	j_gene	abundance
CASSRTGGPYEQYF	TGTGCCAGCAGTCGGACAGGGGGCCCCTACGAGCAGTACTTC	TRBD1	TRBV28	TRBJ2-7	-
CASSLDSGGEGMNTEAFF	TGCGCCAGCAGCCTTGACTCAGGGGGCGAGGGAATGAACACTGAAGCTTTCTTT	TRBD1	TRBV5-1	TRBJ1-1	-
CASSLLAVNTEAFF	TGTGCCAGCAGCTTGTTGGCAGTGAACACTGAAGCTTTCTTT	-	TRBV5-4	TRBJ1-1	-
CASSQDQGYANYGYTF	TGCGCCAGCAGCCAAGATCAGGGTTACGCTAACTATGGCTACACCTTC	-	TRBV4-1	TRBJ1-2	-
CASIGGRETQYF	TGTGCCAGCATCGGGGGGCGAGAGACCCAGTACTTC	-	TRBV7-9	TRBJ2-5	-
CASSVGGLARVAEQFF	TGTGCCAGCAGCGTAGGAGGACTAGCACGAGTGGCTGAGCAGTTCTTC	TRBD2	TRBV9	TRBJ2-1	-
CASSRTGGGGYTF	TGTGCCAGCAGTCGTACAGGGGGCGGGGGCTACACCTTC	TRBD1	TRBV28	TRBJ1-2	-
CASSSTLAGGGETQYF	TGTGCCAGCAGTTCGACCTTAGCGGGAGGAGGGGAGACCCAGTACTTC	TRBD2	TRBV28	TRBJ2-5	-
CASSLDYQETQYF	TGTGCCAGCAGCTTAGATTATCAAGAGACCCAGTACTTC	-	TRBV7-6	TRBJ2-5	-
CASRTTGTATPSYEQYF	TGTGCCAGCCGAACTACCGGGACAGCTACTCCCTCCTACGAGCAGTACTTC	TRBD1	TRBV28	TRBJ2-7	-
CASMGGRSSYNEQFF	TGTGCCAGCATGGGCGGGAGAAGCTCCTACAATGAGCAGTTCTTC	TRBD2	TRBV2	TRBJ2-1	once
CASIKDRVIKTIYF	TGTGCCAGCATCAAGGACAGGGTAATTAAGACCATATATTTT	TRBD1	TRBV2	TRBJ1-3	-
CASSQDLAGALYEQYF	TGCGCCAGCAGCCAAGATCTAGCGGGAGCGCTCTACGAGCAGTACTTC	TRBD2	TRBV4-1	TRBJ2-7	-
CASSRGRGRTEAFF	TGTGCCAGCAGTCGAGGGAGAGGGAGAACTGAAGCTTTCTTT	-	TRBV5-6	TRBJ1-1	few
CTSSHSSGPNEQFF	TGCACCAGCAGCCACTCGAGCGGGCCCAATGAGCAGTTCTTC	-	TRBV1	TRBJ2-1	-
CASSPRTGSSEAFF	TGTGCCAGCAGTCCGCGGACAGGGAGCTCTGAAGCTTTCTTT	TRBD1	TRBV7-9	TRBJ1-1	-
CSVVERRLNEQFF	TGCAGCGTTGTCGAGCGGAGGCTTAATGAGCAGTTCTTC	-	TRBV29-1	TRBJ2-1	-
CASSVDRAGGYTF	TGTGCCAGCAGCGTGGACAGGGCCGGGGGCTACACCTTC	TRBD1	TRBV9	TRBJ1-2	-
CATSTLVGGPGELFF	TGTGCCACCAGCACCCTGGTGGGGGGACCCGGGGAGCTGTTTTTT	-	TRBV15	TRBJ2-2	-
CASSLYRGTQYF	TGCGCCAGCAGCTTGTACCGCGGGACCCAGTACTTC	-	TRBV5-1	TRBJ2-5	-
CASSFGRGTEAFF	TGTGCCAGCAGTTTCGGCAGGGGCACTGAAGCTTTCTTT	-	TRBV27	TRBJ1-1	-
CASKYHRGRGTDTQYF	TGTGCCAGCAAGTACCACAGGGGGAGGGGCACAGATACGCAGTATTTT	-	TRBV27	TRBJ2-3	-
CASTPTASGANVLPF	TGTGCCAGCACCCCAACAGCCTCTGGGGCCAACGTCCTGCCTTTC	-	TRBV6-5	TRBJ2-6	-
CASSSSKRLLAGYNEQFF	TGTGCCAGCAGTTCTTCCAAAAGGTTACTAGCGGGGTACAATGAGCAGTTCTTC	TRBD2	TRBV28	TRBJ2-1	once
CASSKGQGRDTEAFF	TGTGCCAGCAGTAAGGGGCAGGGAAGGGACACTGAAGCTTTCTTT	-	TRBV25-1	TRBJ1-1	-
CATKQGSYEQYF	TGTGCCACAAAACAGGGGAGCTACGAGCAGTACTTC	TRBD1	TRBV7-9	TRBJ2-7	-
CASSSGTGIYEQYF	TGTGCCAGCAGTTCCGGGACAGGGATCTACGAGCAGTACTTC	TRBD1	TRBV6-5	TRBJ2-7	few
CASSRTGAMGAFF	TGTGCCAGCAGCAGGACAGGGGCCATGGGGGCTTTCTTT	TRBD1	TRBV6-1	TRBJ1-1	-
CASSQDSTHGETQYF	TGTGCCAGCAGCCAAGATTCGACACATGGGGAGACCCAGTACTTC	-	TRBV14	TRBJ2-5	-
CASSADPQGYYGYTF	TGTGCCAGCAGCGCCGATCCCCAGGGGTACTATGGCTACACCTTC	-	TRBV9	TRBJ1-2	-
CASSDSDEQFF	TGTGCCAGCAGCGACAGCGATGAGCAGTTCTTC	-	TRBV5-6	TRBJ2-1	-
CASSELAWQETQYF	TGTGCCAGCAGTGAACTAGCATGGCAAGAGACCCAGTACTTC	-	TRBV2	TRBJ2-5	-
CASSPMGRSSYNEQFF	TGTGCCAGCAGCCCAATGGGGAGGAGCTCCTACAATGAGCAGTTCTTC	-	TRBV5-4	TRBJ2-1	few
CASSQEWRGGPPESPLHF	TGTGCCAGTAGTCAGGAGTGGCGCGGGGGGCCTCCGGAATCACCCCTCCACTTT	-	TRBV19	TRBJ1-6	-
CASSLAPGQGFSVLYNEQFF	TGCGCCAGCAGCTTGGCGCCGGGACAGGGATTTAGTGTCTTGTACAATGAGCAGTTCTTC	TRBD1	TRBV5-1	TRBJ2-1	-
CASSFRGRTYEQYF	TGTGCCAGCAGTTTTCGGGGGAGAACCTACGAGCAGTACTTC	-	TRBV28	TRBJ2-7	once
CASSFSGNTEAFF	TGTGCCAGCAGCTTCAGTGGGAACACTGAAGCTTTCTTT	-	TRBV7-8	TRBJ1-1	few
CASSSGLPSYEQYF	TGCGCCAGCAGCTCGGGACTTCCCAGCTACGAGCAGTACTTC	-	TRBV5-1	TRBJ2-7	-
CASSPRPSADTQYF	TGTGCCAGCAGCCCCCGCCCAAGCGCAGATACGCAGTATTTT	-	TRBV7-2	TRBJ2-3	-
CASSDLAVTYEQYF	TGCGCCAGCAGCGACCTAGCGGTTACCTACGAGCAGTACTTC	TRBD2	TRBV5-1	TRBJ2-7	-
CASSQSNRLAFF	TGCGCCAGCAGTCAATCGAACAGGTTGGCTTTCTTT	-	TRBV23-1	TRBJ1-1	-
CASTSSQDSYEQYF	TGTGCCAGTACCTCATCCCAGGACAGCTACGAGCAGTACTTC	-	TRBV19	TRBJ2-7	-
CASSPQGHNQPQHF	TGTGCCAGCTCACCACAGGGACATAATCAGCCCCAGCATTTT	-	TRBV18	TRBJ1-5	once
CASSLKRRNEQFF	TGTGCCAGCAGCTTAAAGCGGAGGAATGAGCAGTTCTTC	-	TRBV7-2	TRBJ2-1	once
CASARGLAGTADTQYF	TGCGCCAGCGCCCGAGGACTAGCGGGGACGGCAGATACGCAGTATTTT	TRBD2	TRBV5-1	TRBJ2-3	-